What follows are 27 T cell receptor beta chains derived from one specimen sequenced in a study of blood T cell repertoires in COVID-19. Some clones are missing from TCRdb's copy, which holds only in-frame ones; the method was immunoSEQ multiplex PCR. The table lists 250,000 to 300,000 clones, 89% of them singletons. The sample taken for sequencing was peripheral blood. The receptors originated from a woman in her forties who had recovered from COVID-19.

About this clone: In the same sample, other DNA sequences code for this CDR3. The chain joins TRBV15 to TRBJ1-5; TRBD1 matches at 10 bases. J was trimmed by 1 base and V by 3 bases; bases with no gene match: 0. Germline-derived CDR1 and CDR2 are LNHNV and YYDKDF (reference sequence). CDR3 length equals 15 residues. CDR3 in DNA: TGTGCCACCAGCAGGGACAGGGGGAGCAATCAGCCCCAGCATTTT. This encodes CATSRDRGSNQPQHF.

V usage is TRBV4-1 and J usage is TRBJ2-7, with D possibly being TRBD2 (6 bases). V shed 1 base and J shed 0 bases, with 13 bases lying between them. CDR1 and CDR2 from the germline V gene are MGHRA and YSYEKL. The CDR3 length is 16 residues. The CDR3 is CASSQVLSGDSYEQYF. For the CDR3, the DNA is TGCGCCAGCAGCCAAGTCCTGTCGGGGGACTCCTACGAGCAGTACTTC.

This clone was seen a few times. The chain is built from TRBV7-9 and TRBJ1-4; TRBD1 matches at 7 bases. After removal of 6 bases from V and 3 bases from J, the junction contained 7 bases not matched to a gene. From germline, CDR1 is SEHNR and CDR2 FQNEAQ (reference sequence). This CDR3 is 15 amino acids long. The DNA for the CDR3 is TGTGCCAGCAGTCAGACAGGGATCCCTAATGAAAAACTGTTTTTT. Translating it yields CASSQTGIPNEKLFF.

The gene calls are TRBV28 and TRBJ2-3, with 8 bases aligning to TRBD1. The CDR3 length is 14 residues. The V and J ends lost 3 bases and 3 bases, in that order; junction bases with no gene match: 2. Per the germline V gene, CDR1 is MDHEN and CDR2 is SYDVKM. Written as DNA, the CDR3 is TGTGCCAGCAGTTTCAGACAGGGGACAGATACGCAGTATTTT. It encodes CASSFRQGTDTQYF.

The V and J genes are TRBV12-3 or TRBV12-4 and TRBJ2-1; D not resolved. The CDR3 loop spans 12 amino acids. V was cut by 4 bases and J by 11 bases, with 12 bases left in between. CDR3: CASSSRHDKQFF. In DNA form, the CDR3 reads TGTGCCAGCAGTTCACGACATGATAAGCAGTTCTTC.

The V call is TRBV3-1 (or the pseudogene TRBV3-2), the J call TRBJ1-1, with TRBD1 matching over 8 bases. CDR1 LGHDT and CDR2 YNNKEL come from the germline V gene (reference sequence). The length of the CDR3 is 14 residues. Losses at the gene ends were 4 bases for V and 11 bases for J; bases not matched to a gene: 12. CDR3 bases: TGTGCCAGCAGCCTCAGGGGGCGGGTGGGGGAGGCTTTCTTT. It is translated as CASSLRGRVGEAFF.

V gene TRBV7-9 combines with J gene TRBJ2-1; D gene uncertain. Germline V gene sequence: CDR1 SEHNR, CDR2 FQNEAQ (reference sequence). This CDR3 is 15 amino acids long. Between the trimmed V and J ends, which lost 5 bases and 0 bases, there was a span of 11 bases. CDR3 protein: CASSPPISSYNEQFF. CDR3 DNA sequence: TGTGCCAGCAGCCCGCCCATTAGCTCCTACAATGAGCAGTTCTTC.

V usage is TRBV11-3 and J usage is TRBJ2-4; TRBD2 aligns across 8 bases. Germline V gene lookup returns CDR1 SGHNT and CDR2 YENEEA. This CDR3 spans 18 amino acids. Losses at the gene ends were 6 bases for V and 7 bases for J; bases not matched to a gene: 20. The CDR3 loop is CASRLTPGLGVGANIQYF. The CDR3 DNA reads TGTGCCAGCAGACTCACCCCGGGACTAGGAGTAGGGGCGAACATTCAGTACTTC.

V usage is TRBV21-1 and J usage is TRBJ1-2. TRBV21-1 is recorded as a pseudogene. The CDR3 is 16 amino acids. CDR3 sequence (DNA): TGTGCCAGCAGCAAATGGAGGAAAGGGAGGGGGTATGGCTACACCTTC. Its translation: CASSKWRKGRGYGYTF.

The gene calls are TRBV19 and TRBJ2-7; TRBD2 agrees at 7 bases. CDR3 length: 14 amino acids. The trim removed 3 bases at V and 7 bases at J, leaving 9 bases unmatched. In germline, CDR1 is LNHDA, CDR2 SQIVND (reference sequence). The CDR3 loop is CASSIGLGSVEQYV. In DNA form, the CDR3 reads TGTGCCAGTAGTATTGGACTAGGGTCGGTTGAGCAGTACGTC.

This chain joins TRBV20-1 and TRBJ2-1; TRBD2 aligns across 10 bases. The CDR3 covers 14 residues. CDR1 is DFQATT and CDR2 is SNEGSKA in the germline V gene (reference sequence). V shed 3 bases, J shed 6 bases, and the junction held 5 bases outside the gene matches. CDR3 coding DNA: TGCAGTGCTAGTTTGGGACTAGCGTTCAATGAGCAGTTCTTC. Translating it yields CSASLGLAFNEQFF.

The CDR3: CASSRRGAGDTEAFF. CDR3 DNA: TGTGCCAGCAGCCGACGGGGCGCGGGGGACACTGAAGCTTTCTTT. This chain joins TRBV7-9 and TRBJ1-1; D might be TRBD1 (5 bases). CDR3 length: 15 residues. The germline V gene encodes CDR1 SEHNR and CDR2 FQNEAQ (reference sequence). The ends were cut back, 5 bases at V and 3 bases at J, with 16 bases in the middle. Together with reference TRBV7-9 and TRBJ1-1, the CDR3 gives the full variable domain: DTGVSQNPRHKITKRGQNVTFRCDPISEHNRLYWYRQTLGQGPEFLTYFQNEAQLEKSRLLSDRFSAERPKGSFSTLEIQRTEQGDSAMYLCASSRRGAGDTEAFFGQGTRLTVV.

DNA of the CDR3: TGTGCCAGCATCGTTGCTGGACAGGGCCCTCGGGGCCTCCACTTT. The encoded protein is CASIVAGQGPRGLHF. The chain couples TRBV9 to TRBJ1-6; 8 bases are shared with TRBD1. The CDR3 runs to 15 residues. Losses at the gene ends were 6 bases for V and 15 bases for J; bases not matched to a gene: 17. The germline V gene encodes CDR1 SGDLS and CDR2 YYNGEE.

This clone was observed once. The CDR3 DNA is TGTGCCAGCAGTGAGACGGGGGGACTGCGACCGGTGGAAGCTTTCTTT. Protein sequence: CASSETGGLRPVEAFF. This chain joins TRBV6-1 and TRBJ1-1; D is possibly TRBD1 (5 bases). Germline V CDR1 and CDR2: MNHNS, SASEGT. V was cut by 3 bases and J by 8 bases, with 22 bases left in between. The CDR3 runs 16 residues.

The chain employs TRBV24-1 and TRBJ2-1; 11 bases agree with TRBD1. This CDR3 contains 15 residues. V lost 7 bases and J lost 7; bases outside the gene matches: 8. Germline loops: CDR1 KGHDR, CDR2 SFDVKD. This CDR3 reads CATSLGTGGRNEQFF. CDR3 coding DNA: TGTGCCACCAGCCTCGGGACAGGGGGACGGAATGAGCAGTTCTTC.

The CDR3 region has the DNA TGTGCCAGCATTCTTTCCGCAATACATCACTACACCTTC. Its protein is CASILSAIHHYTF. V usage is TRBV28 and J usage is TRBJ1-2; D remains ambiguous. Trimming took off 7 bases at V and 10 bases at J, with 19 bases between the two ends. This CDR3 spans 13 amino acids. The germline gives CDR1 MDHEN, CDR2 SYDVKM.

The J gene is TRBJ1-4, the V gene TRBV18; 7 nucleotides align to TRBD1. V shed 3 bases and J 2 bases; nucleotides not matched to a gene: 9. Germline V gives CDR1 KGHSH, CDR2 LQKENI. This CDR3 comprises 17 residues. The CDR3 nucleotides are TGTGCCAGCTCACCGATGCTACCAGGGGGTACTAATGAAAAACTGTTTTTT. It is translated as CASSPMLPGGTNEKLFF. The variable domain in full, with the rest retrieved from reference TRBV18 and TRBJ1-4, is NAGVMQNPRHLVRRRGQEARLRCSPMKGHSHVYWYRQLPEEGLKFMVYLQKENIIDESGMPKERFSAEFPKEGPSILRIQQVVRGDSAAYFCASSPMLPGGTNEKLFFGSGTQLSVL.

The rearrangement joins TRBV6-2 or TRBV6-3 to TRBJ2-3; no clear D. The V end was cut by 2 bases, the J end by 7 bases, with 7 bases between. The length of the CDR3 is 12 residues. The germline CDR1 and CDR2 sequences are MNHEY and SVGEGT. The CDR3 DNA reads as TGTGCCAGCAGTTACACATATAATACGCAGTATTTT. It encodes CASSYTYNTQYF.

The CDR3 coding sequence is TGCGCCAGCAGTCCCCAGGGAAGAGACTATGGCTACACCTTC. Translation: CASSPQGRDYGYTF. The rearrangement links TRBV5-1 to TRBJ1-2; possibly TRBD1 for D (5 bases). Germline CDR1 reads SGHRS; CDR2 reads YFSETQ. The CDR3 covers 14 residues. With 5 bases removed from V and 3 bases from J, the gap between germline ends came to 14 bases.

The chain couples TRBV28 to TRBJ1-6, with D unclear. Germline lookup yields CDR1 MDHEN and CDR2 SYDVKM. V was cut by 3 bases and J by 7 bases, with 10 bases left in between. The CDR3 runs to 14 residues. This chain's CDR3 is CASSFLALNSPLHF. The CDR3 DNA sequence: TGTGCCAGCAGTTTTTTGGCCTTAAATTCACCCCTCCACTTT.

The sample holds many counts of this clone. The chain combines TRBV7-9 with TRBJ1-4, with 7 bases that match TRBD1. The CDR3 is 12 amino acids. The V segment lost 6 bases and the J segment 10 bases; nucleotides outside the gene matches: 5. CDR1 and CDR2 from the germline V gene are SEHNR and FQNEAQ (reference sequence). Here the CDR3 reads CASSSGGGKLFF. In DNA, the CDR3 is TGTGCCAGCAGTTCAGGGGGTGGAAAACTGTTTTTT.

The CDR3 sequence: CASSPGRGGNTIYF. DNA of the CDR3: TGTGCCAGCAGCCCCGGAAGGGGCGGAAACACCATATATTTT. The chain carries TRBV11-2 and TRBJ1-3; a possible D gene is TRBD1 (5 bases). The CDR3 is 14 residues long. Germline V lookup: CDR1 SGHAT, CDR2 FQNNGV. Between the trimmed V and J ends, which lost 5 bases and 4 bases, there was a span of 12 bases.

The rearrangement joins TRBV9 to TRBJ2-3; TRBD2 is a possible D gene (5 bases). This CDR3 comprises 17 residues. CDR1 is SGDLS, CDR2 YYNGEE, per germline. V was trimmed by 1 base and J by 0 bases, leaving 15 bases between them. For the CDR3, the DNA is TGTGCCAGCAGCGTATCGAGTTCGGCGGGCAGCACAGATACGCAGTATTTT. Its translation is CASSVSSSAGSTDTQYF.

The chain employs TRBV5-1 and TRBJ1-1; 12 bases align to TRBD1. In germline, CDR1 is SGHRS, CDR2 YFSETQ. J lost 7 bases, V lost 2 bases, and 6 bases had no gene match. The CDR3 consists of 15 residues. CDR3: CASSFLGQGADEAFF. Here the CDR3 DNA reads TGCGCCAGCAGCTTTCTGGGACAGGGGGCGGATGAAGCTTTCTTT.

J is TRBJ2-7 and V is TRBV19; D unresolved. Germline V lookup: CDR1 LNHDA, CDR2 SQIVND (reference sequence). This CDR3 is 14 amino acids long. The germline V and J ends were trimmed by 4 bases and 7 bases, with 17 bases remaining between them. The CDR3 loop is CASSNWLASQEQYF. Here the CDR3 DNA reads TGTGCCAGTAGTAACTGGCTGGCTAGTCAAGAGCAGTACTTC.

This chain joins TRBV2 and TRBJ2-7; 7 bases agree with TRBD2. Per germline, CDR1 SNHLY and CDR2 FYNNEI. Trimming took 2 bases from V and 2 from J; bases not matched to a gene: 6. The CDR3 runs to 15 residues. As DNA, the CDR3 is TGTGCCAGCAGTGAATGGGCTAGCGGACCCTACGAGCAGTACTTC. Encoded protein: CASSEWASGPYEQYF. The variable domain in full, completed from reference TRBV2 and TRBJ2-7, reads EPEVTQTPSHQVTQMGQEVILRCVPISNHLYFYWYRQILGQKVEFLVSFYNNEISEKSEIFDDQFSVERPDGSNFTLKIRSTKLEDSAMYFCASSEWASGPYEQYFGPGTRLTVT.

The rearrangement joins TRBV6-1 to TRBJ2-7; D is perhaps TRBD2 (6 bases). The CDR3 is 11 amino acids. Germline V gene sequence: CDR1 MNHNS, CDR2 SASEGT. CDR3 DNA sequence: TGTGCCAGCAGTGAAAGTTACCGGAGGGACGTC. Protein: CASSESYRRDV.